Listed here are 27 T cell receptor beta chains from one sample, sequenced in a study of T-cell memory formation after mild COVID-19. Each CDR3 protein gets one entry after TCRdb re-called the 5' RACE reads with MiXCR. The sample lists roughly 610,000 distinct CDR3 sequences; 15% to 20% were seen once. The sequenced material came from PBMCs or a T cell subset sorted from them (not recorded which). The receptors here all came from an adult woman who had mild COVID-19 (a few samples of this study predate the infection). Cell type and time point are not known.

J is TRBJ2-3 and V is TRBV7-8; 8 bases align to TRBD2. This CDR3 is 17 amino acids long. Germline V gene data show CDR1 as SGHVS and CDR2 as FQNEAQ. Losses at the gene ends were 2 bases for V and 2 bases for J; bases not matched to a gene: 9. DNA for the CDR3: TGTGCCAGCAGCTTAAGAGGTAGCGGGACGACCACAGATACGCAGTATTTT. It is translated as CASSLRGSGTTTDTQYF.

This clonotype was observed a handful of times. The chain has TRBV5-1 and TRBJ2-3; D is uncertain. V was pared by 7 bases and J by 1 base, with 19 bases between. CDR1 and CDR2 from the germline V gene are SGHRS and YFSETQ. This CDR3 has 16 residues. This chain's CDR3 is CASGSPDALRTDTQYF. The CDR3 DNA reads TGCGCCAGCGGATCACCAGATGCCCTTCGCACAGATACGCAGTATTTT.

This clonotype showed up just a few times. The chain couples TRBV19 to TRBJ2-4; D gene uncertain. The CDR3 runs 17 residues. Between the trimmed V and J ends, which lost 0 bases and 11 bases, there was a span of 23 bases. Germline V gives CDR1 LNHDA, CDR2 SQIVND (reference sequence). The CDR3 nucleotides read TGTGCCAGTAGTATAGATTTTGAAGAGTTAGTAGCAGGTCTTCAGTACTTC. Its translation is CASSIDFEELVAGLQYF. The whole variable domain, filled in from reference TRBV19 and TRBJ2-4, reads DGGITQSPKYLFRKEGQNVTLSCEQNLNHDAMYWYRQDPGQGLRLIYYSQIVNDFQKGDIAEGYSVSREKKESFPLTVTSAQKNPTAFYLCASSIDFEELVAGLQYFGAGTRLSVL.

The chain has TRBV7-6 and TRBJ1-4, with unresolved D. The CDR3 extends over 16 amino acids. V was cut by 4 bases and J by 5 bases, with 17 bases left in between. The germline V gene has CDR1 SGHVS and CDR2 FNYEAQ. Written as DNA, the CDR3 is TGTGCCAGCAGCTCTCGATCGGCAGGACTAAATGAAAAACTGTTTTTT. Amino acids: CASSSRSAGLNEKLFF.

There are many counts of this clonotype. The chain carries TRBV20-1 and TRBJ1-1, with no clear D. Germline V lookup: CDR1 DFQATT, CDR2 SNEGSKA (reference sequence). CDR3 size: 11 residues. With 4 bases removed from V and 0 bases from J, the gap between germline ends came to 3 bases. The CDR3 DNA is TGCAGTGCTATACTGAACACTGAAGCTTTCTTT. This translates into CSAILNTEAFF.

The chain uses TRBV5-1 and TRBJ1-2; tentatively, D is TRBD1 (6 bases). V was shortened by 4 bases and J by 3 bases, with 16 bases between the two germline ends. Germline CDR1 is SGHRS and CDR2 is YFSETQ. The CDR3 length is 15 residues. The CDR3 spells CASSGGHTGDYGYTF. In DNA, the CDR3 is TGCGCCAGCAGCGGGGGACATACCGGGGACTATGGCTACACCTTC.

Worth noting for this clonotype: An end of the junction does not agree with germline; a read error may underlie this. The chain joins TRBV5-1 to TRBJ2-1; 7 nucleotides line up with TRBD1. Per the germline V gene, CDR1 is SGHRS and CDR2 is YFSETQ. The CDR3 runs to 17 residues. The CDR3 region is CASRLAYRGARFNEQFF. CDR3 bases: TGCGCCAGCAGGTTGGCCTACAGGGGTGCCCGATTCAATGAGCAGTTCTTC.

This clonotype was counted only a few times. The chain employs TRBV7-9 and TRBJ2-7; 9 bases fit TRBD1. The CDR3 has 16 amino acids. V lost 5 bases, J lost 3 bases, and 11 bases stayed unmatched. The germline CDR1 and CDR2 sequences are SEHNR and FQNEAQ (reference sequence). The CDR3 sequence: CASSPTPGTGYYEQYF. CDR3 in DNA: TGTGCCAGCAGCCCCACCCCAGGGACAGGGTACTACGAGCAGTACTTC.

The table lists this clonotype with a few counts. The chain links TRBV10-3 to TRBJ2-3, with 10 bases aligning to TRBD2. CDR3 length: 16 residues. From germline, CDR1 is ENHRY and CDR2 SYGVKD. V lost 4 bases, J lost 2 bases, and 6 bases stayed unmatched. Here the CDR3 reads CAISVSSGRATDTQYF. Written as DNA, the CDR3 is TGTGCCATCAGTGTATCAAGCGGGAGGGCCACAGATACGCAGTATTTT.

The chain is built from TRBV30 and TRBJ2-4, with D perhaps matching TRBD2 (6 bases). The CDR3 length is 17 residues. V gave up 4 bases and J gave up 7 bases, with 26 bases separating them. Germline V CDR1 and CDR2: GTSNPN, SVGIG (reference sequence). CDR3 DNA sequence: TGTGCCTGGATTCCCCTGGAGGGGCAGGGTGGGGGGAACATTCAGTACTTC. Translation: CAWIPLEGQGGGNIQYF.

In this sample, this clonotype turned up a few times. The rearrangement joins TRBV20-1 to TRBJ2-7, with a possible D match to TRBD1 (5 bases). From germline, CDR1 is DFQATT and CDR2 SNEGSKA (reference sequence). V was clipped by 8 bases and J by 4 bases, with 15 bases between them. The CDR3 sequence is 12 residues long. The CDR3 bases are TGCAGTCCACCGATCCAGGGTTACGAGCAGTACTTC. Protein: CSPPIQGYEQYF.

This clonotype was observed a handful of times. CDR3 bases: TGTGCCAGCTCACCAAAAGCCCTACTTACAAATGAGCAGTTCTTC. Translating gives CASSPKALLTNEQFF. The rearrangement links TRBV18 to TRBJ2-1; D not certain. Germline CDR1 is KGHSH and CDR2 is LQKENI. The CDR3 consists of 15 residues. With 2 bases removed from V and 7 bases from J, the gap between germline ends came to 15 bases. Using reference TRBV18 and TRBJ2-1 for the parts outside the CDR3, the full variable domain is NAGVMQNPRHLVRRRGQEARLRCSPMKGHSHVYWYRQLPEEGLKFMVYLQKENIIDESGMPKERFSAEFPKEGPSILRIQQVVRGDSAAYFCASSPKALLTNEQFFGPGTRLTVL.

This clonotype has a handful of counts. V usage is TRBV18 and J usage is TRBJ2-7; perhaps D is TRBD1 or TRBD2 (6 bases each). The CDR3 loop spans 15 amino acids. CDR1 KGHSH and CDR2 LQKENI come from the germline V gene. Trimming took 0 bases from V and 7 from J, leaving 16 bases between them. The CDR3 DNA follows: TGTGCCAGCTCACCACCGGGTCGACAGGAGGGTGAGCAGTACTTC. Its translation is CASSPPGRQEGEQYF.

This clonotype was detected only a few times. V usage is TRBV20-1 and J usage is TRBJ2-7, with D possibly being TRBD2 (6 bases). V was pared by 3 bases and J by 0 bases, with 15 bases between. Per germline, CDR1 DFQATT and CDR2 SNEGSKA (reference sequence). This CDR3 has 15 residues. The CDR3 region is CSASEVVGSSYEQYF. CDR3 nucleotides: TGCAGTGCTAGCGAAGTTGTCGGGAGCTCCTACGAGCAGTACTTC.

The chain uses TRBV3-1 and TRBJ1-2; no clear D. Trimming removed 0 bases at V and 5 bases at J, with 10 bases between. In germline, CDR1 is LGHDT, CDR2 YNNKEL (reference sequence). This CDR3 comprises 14 residues. The CDR3 DNA sequence: TGTGCCAGCAGCCAAGATCTCGGGAAGTATGGCTACACCTTC. Protein sequence: CASSQDLGKYGYTF.

With regard to this clonotype: The junction shows a germline mismatch at one end, possibly a read error. The V and J genes are TRBV12-3 or TRBV12-4 and TRBJ1-1; TRBD1 matches 7 bases. This CDR3 comprises 14 residues. CDR3 nucleotides: TGTGCCAGTAGTTCCCAACAGGGGATGACTGAAGCTTTCTTT. This encodes CASSSQQGMTEAFF.

The chain has TRBV5-1 and TRBJ1-2, with D perhaps matching TRBD1 (6 bases). The CDR3 sequence is 14 residues long. Per the germline V gene, CDR1 is SGHRS and CDR2 is YFSETQ. V lost 0 bases and J lost 4, with 10 bases in between. CDR3 loop: CASSLETGTYGYTF. DNA for the CDR3: TGCGCCAGCAGCTTGGAAACAGGGACCTATGGCTACACCTTC.

This clonotype was detected a few times. The chain links TRBV11-2 to TRBJ2-3; D is possibly TRBD2 (6 bases). Trimming cost V 5 bases and J 4 bases, with 22 bases left between them. Per the germline V gene, CDR1 is SGHAT and CDR2 is FQNNGV. This CDR3 contains 17 residues. Written as DNA, the CDR3 is TGTGCCAGCAGCCCCACGGGAGTGTATGTCGGCTCAGATACGCAGTATTTT. This gives the protein CASSPTGVYVGSDTQYF. Looking up the rest from reference TRBV11-2 and TRBJ2-3 gives the full variable domain: EAGVAQSPRYKIIEKRQSVAFWCNPISGHATLYWYQQILGQGPKLLIQFQNNGVVDDSQLPKDRFSAERLKGVDSTLKIQPAKLEDSAVYLCASSPTGVYVGSDTQYFGPGTRLTVL.

This rearrangement joins TRBV20-1 to TRBJ1-4, with 7 bases aligning to TRBD1. V shed 3 bases and J 5 bases; nucleotides not matched to a gene: 9. CDR3 length: 15 amino acids. Germline V gene lookup returns CDR1 DFQATT and CDR2 SNEGSKA (reference sequence). The CDR3 reads CSASQTSGQNEKLFF. The DNA of the CDR3 is TGCAGTGCTAGTCAGACATCGGGACAGAATGAAAAACTGTTTTTT.

This clonotype occurred a few times. This chain joins TRBV21-1 and TRBJ1-1; the table's D call, TRBD1, has no DNA check behind it. TRBV21-1 is described as a pseudogene. This CDR3 is built from 16 residues. CDR3 DNA: TGTGCCAGCAGCAAAGGGGACAGGGAATGGAACACTGAAGCTTTCTTT. Translating gives CASSKGDREWNTEAFF.

A few counts support this clonotype. The chain combines TRBV9 with TRBJ2-5; 9 bases map to TRBD2. Losses at the gene ends were 0 bases for V and 2 bases for J; bases not matched to a gene: 5. The germline V gene encodes CDR1 SGDLS and CDR2 YYNGEE. CDR3 size: 16 residues. As DNA, the CDR3 is TGTGCCAGCAGCGTAGGCGCGGCGGGAGGGCAAGAGACCCAGTACTTC. Amino acid sequence: CASSVGAAGGQETQYF.

This clonotype was seen a handful of times. The chain couples TRBV7-8 to TRBJ1-3, with D possibly being TRBD1 (6 bases). The germline V and J ends were trimmed by 5 bases and 0 bases, with 14 bases remaining between them. This CDR3 is built from 16 residues. CDR1 and CDR2 (germline): SGHVS, FQNEAQ. As DNA, the CDR3 is TGTGCCAGCAGCGGAAGGACAGTGCGCTCTGGAAACACCATATATTTT. The encoded protein is CASSGRTVRSGNTIYF.

The CDR3 reads CATSDPRQVSQPQHF. The DNA of the CDR3 is TGTGCCACCAGTGATCCCCGACAGGTCAGTCAGCCCCAGCATTTT. The chain couples TRBV24-1 to TRBJ1-5, with D maybe TRBD1 (6 bases). V lost 3 bases and J 6 bases, leaving 14 bases between the germline ends. Germline values: CDR1 KGHDR, CDR2 SFDVKD. This CDR3 is 15 amino acids long.

This clonotype was seen repeatedly, ten times or more. CDR3 bases: TGTGCCAGCAGTTACTTCGCCACAGATACGCAGTATTTT. Protein product: CASSYFATDTQYF. This chain connects TRBV6-5 to TRBJ2-3; D uncertain. This CDR3 region has 13 residues. V was shortened by 1 base and J by 2 bases, with 4 bases between the two germline ends. Germline-derived CDR1 and CDR2 are MNHEY and SVGAGI.

This clonotype was detected only a few times. This chain uses TRBV3-1 with TRBJ1-2; the D gene is possibly TRBD1 (5 bases). The V gene's germline CDR1 is LGHDT and CDR2 YNNKEL (reference sequence). V was pared by 1 base and J by 4 bases, with 19 bases between. This CDR3 region has 17 residues. In DNA, the CDR3 is TGTGCCAGCAGCCAAGTGGGACCGCCAAGAAACCCCTATGGCTACACCTTC. Protein product: CASSQVGPPRNPYGYTF.

The CDR3 nucleotides are TGTGCCAGCAGTCTCCGGGGGGGGCAGTTGGGGGAGACCCAGTACTTC. Residues: CASSLRGGQLGETQYF. The chain has TRBV12-3 or TRBV12-4 and TRBJ2-5; 8 bases agree with TRBD2. Losses at the gene ends were 5 bases for V and 5 bases for J; bases not matched to a gene: 13. The CDR3 has 16 residues.

The V and J genes are TRBV18 and TRBJ1-2; D possibly corresponds to TRBD1 (5 bases). V was pared by 6 bases and J by 3 bases, with 17 bases between. The CDR3 consists of 15 residues. Germline values: CDR1 KGHSH, CDR2 LQKENI. Here the CDR3 reads CASSPSRTGDYGYTF. DNA of the CDR3: TGTGCCAGCTCCCCTAGCCGGACGGGGGACTATGGCTACACCTTC. Full variable domain (remainder filled in from reference TRBV18 and TRBJ1-2): NAGVMQNPRHLVRRRGQEARLRCSPMKGHSHVYWYRQLPEEGLKFMVYLQKENIIDESGMPKERFSAEFPKEGPSILRIQQVVRGDSAAYFCASSPSRTGDYGYTFGSGTRLTVV.